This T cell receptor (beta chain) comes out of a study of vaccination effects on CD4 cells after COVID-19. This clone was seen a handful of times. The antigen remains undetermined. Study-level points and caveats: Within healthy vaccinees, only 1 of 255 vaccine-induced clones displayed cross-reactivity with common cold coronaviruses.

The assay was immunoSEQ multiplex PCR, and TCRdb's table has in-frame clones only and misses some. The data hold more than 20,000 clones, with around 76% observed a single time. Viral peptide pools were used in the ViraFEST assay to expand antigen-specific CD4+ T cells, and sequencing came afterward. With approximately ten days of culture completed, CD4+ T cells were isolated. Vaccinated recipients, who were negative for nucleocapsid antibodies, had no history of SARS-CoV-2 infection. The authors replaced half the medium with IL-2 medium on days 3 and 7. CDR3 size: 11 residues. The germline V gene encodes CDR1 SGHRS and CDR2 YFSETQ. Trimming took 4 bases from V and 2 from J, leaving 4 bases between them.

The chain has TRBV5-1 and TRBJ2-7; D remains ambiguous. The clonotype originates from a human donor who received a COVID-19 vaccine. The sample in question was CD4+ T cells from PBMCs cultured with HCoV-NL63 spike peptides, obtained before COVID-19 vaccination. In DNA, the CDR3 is TGCGCCAGCAGCGATACCTACGAGCAGTACTTC. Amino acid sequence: CASSDTYEQYF.